The 27 T cell receptor beta chains below were found in one sample sequenced in a study of blood T cell repertoires in COVID-19. Some clones are missing from TCRdb's copy, which holds only in-frame ones; the method was immunoSEQ multiplex PCR. The table records 200,000 to 250,000 clones, less than 85% of them present only once. The sample was peripheral blood. All receptors derive from a woman over 75 with acute or convalescent COVID-19.

CDR3 coding DNA: TGTGCCTGGAGTGTACGAGACTATAACAATGAGCAGTTCTTC. Its protein is CAWSVRDYNNEQFF. The chain uses TRBV30 and TRBJ2-1; possibly TRBD2 for D (5 bases). Germline V gene sequence: CDR1 GTSNPN, CDR2 SVGIG (reference sequence). This CDR3 contains 14 residues. Trimming cost V 0 bases and J 5 bases, with 11 bases left between them.

Details on this clone: In the same sample, other DNA sequences code for this CDR3. The rearrangement joins TRBV7-9 to TRBJ1-2; D unclear. The CDR3 runs to 12 residues. Germline V lookup: CDR1 SEHNR, CDR2 FQNEAQ (reference sequence). V was clipped by 11 bases and J by 2 bases, with 12 bases between them. The CDR3 spells CALEARNYGYTF. In DNA, the CDR3 is TGTGCCTTGGAAGCCAGGAACTATGGCTACACCTTC.

The chain employs TRBV5-4 and TRBJ2-7; 7 nucleotides agree with TRBD1. Germline V lookup: CDR1 SGHNT, CDR2 YYREEE (reference sequence). The CDR3 sequence is 13 residues long. The ends lost 4 bases at V and 2 bases at J; junction bases unmatched: 3. The CDR3 here is CASSQTGTYEQYF. The CDR3 region has the DNA TGTGCCAGCAGCCAGACAGGGACCTACGAGCAGTACTTC.

V and J are TRBV9 and TRBJ1-1; the D is unclear. V shed 3 bases and J shed 4 bases, with 13 bases lying between them. Germline V gene data show CDR1 as SGDLS and CDR2 as YYNGEE. CDR3 size: 14 residues. The CDR3 sequence is CASSAITGSTEAFF. The CDR3 bases are TGTGCCAGCAGCGCCATCACGGGGTCCACTGAAGCTTTCTTT.

The J gene is TRBJ1-1, the V gene TRBV6-4, with D perhaps matching TRBD1 (5 bases). This CDR3 has 10 amino acids. CDR1 and CDR2 (germline): MRHNA, SNTAGT. V lost 7 bases and J lost 5, with 5 bases in between. The CDR3 reads CASKGTEAFF. The CDR3 DNA sequence: TGTGCCAGCAAGGGGACTGAAGCTTTCTTT.

This sequence joins TRBV4-2 and TRBJ1-2; D is uncertain. Germline V gene sequence: CDR1 LGHNA, CDR2 YNFKEQ. V dropped 1 base and J dropped 8 bases, with 14 bases sitting between them. This CDR3 comprises 14 residues. CDR3 DNA sequence: TGTGCCAGCAGCCAAGGGACTCTCTACGGGGGCTACACCTTC. This gives the protein CASSQGTLYGGYTF.

The genes are TRBV5-6 and TRBJ1-2, with D possibly TRBD1 on 6 matching bases. The germline V gene encodes CDR1 SGHDT and CDR2 YYEEEE. The V gene lost 3 bases and the J gene lost 8 bases, with 17 bases spanning the gap. CDR3 length: 14 residues. Here the CDR3 DNA reads TGTGCCAGCAGCTGGGATCTGGGGGCAGGAGGCTACACCTTC. As protein: CASSWDLGAGGYTF.

This clone was found a few times. This chain uses TRBV7-8 with TRBJ2-3; 9 bases align to TRBD1. V gave up 5 bases and J gave up 1 base; unmatched junction bases: 7. Germline values: CDR1 SGHVS, CDR2 FQNEAQ. The CDR3 has 16 amino acids. The DNA of the CDR3 is TGTGCCAGCAGCCCCAGGACAGGGGTCGGCACAGATACGCAGTATTTT. It encodes CASSPRTGVGTDTQYF. The full variable domain, in which reference TRBV7-8 and TRBJ2-3 provide the parts outside the CDR3, is GAGVSQSPRYKVAKRGQDVALRCDPISGHVSLFWYQQALGQGPEFLTYFQNEAQLDKSGLPSDRFFAERPEGSVSTLKIQRTQQEDSAVYLCASSPRTGVGTDTQYFGPGTRLTVL.

The chain combines TRBV2 with TRBJ1-2, with 7 bases matching TRBD1. Trimming removed 5 bases from V and 6 bases from J; junction bases left unmatched: 12. The length of the CDR3 is 15 residues. Germline CDR1 and CDR2: SNHLY and FYNNEI. CDR3 region: CASSKRQGAGDGYTF. For the CDR3, the DNA is TGTGCCAGCAGTAAACGACAGGGAGCCGGGGATGGCTACACCTTC. Combining the CDR3 with reference TRBV2 and TRBJ1-2 gives the whole variable domain EPEVTQTPSHQVTQMGQEVILRCVPISNHLYFYWYRQILGQKVEFLVSFYNNEISEKSEIFDDQFSVERPDGSNFTLKIRSTKLEDSAMYFCASSKRQGAGDGYTFGSGTRLTVV.

The chain is built from TRBV20-1 and TRBJ2-3; 10 bases map to TRBD2. Trimming at V came to 3 bases and at J to 4 bases, leaving 1 base not matched to a gene. Per the germline V gene, CDR1 is DFQATT and CDR2 is SNEGSKA (reference sequence). This CDR3 contains 13 residues. The CDR3 here is CSASLAGADTQYF. The CDR3 coding sequence is TGCAGTGCTAGTCTAGCGGGGGCAGATACGCAGTATTTT.

This sequence joins TRBV7-8 and TRBJ1-6, with 7 positions matching TRBD1. The germline gives CDR1 SGHVS, CDR2 FQNEAQ. J was trimmed by 8 bases and V by 9 bases; bases with no gene match: 7. This CDR3 is 13 amino acids long. CDR3 in amino acids: CASYRDSYSPLHF. The CDR3 DNA follows: TGTGCCAGTTATAGGGACAGTTATTCACCCCTCCACTTT.

The chain has TRBV24-1 and TRBJ1-2, with TRBD1 identical over 7 bases. This CDR3 comprises 14 residues. Germline V gives CDR1 KGHDR, CDR2 SFDVKD. J was trimmed by 6 bases and V by 3 bases; bases with no gene match: 6. CDR3: CATSDRTGANGYTF. In DNA, the CDR3 is TGTGCCACCAGTGATCGGACAGGAGCAAATGGCTACACCTTC.

V usage is TRBV29-1 and J usage is TRBJ2-7; weak D call: TRBD2 (6 bases). V gave up 3 bases and J gave up 4 bases, with 16 bases separating them. Germline V gene data show CDR1 as SQVTM and CDR2 as ANQGSEA. The CDR3 has 14 amino acids. In DNA, the CDR3 is TGCAGCGTTGAGGCGGGGTCGGGGTCGTACGAGCAGTACTTC. Protein product: CSVEAGSGSYEQYF.

The rearrangement links TRBV28 to TRBJ1-5; possible D gene TRBD1, 5 bases. With 6 bases removed from V and 4 bases from J, the gap between germline ends came to 16 bases. Germline V CDR1 and CDR2: MDHEN, SYDVKM. This CDR3 has 15 amino acids. This CDR3 reads CASREVGGLNQPQHF. CDR3 nucleotides: TGTGCCAGCAGGGAGGTGGGGGGGTTAAATCAGCCCCAGCATTTT.

The V and J genes are TRBV3-1 (or the pseudogene TRBV3-2) and TRBJ1-6, with D unclear. V lost 4 bases, J lost 2 bases, and 15 bases lay in between. Germline CDR1 is LGHDT and CDR2 is YNNKEL (reference sequence). This CDR3 has 17 amino acids. The CDR3 DNA follows: TGTGCCAGCAGCCCCCACACCGGCGGTCCCTATAATTCACCCCTCCACTTT. The encoded protein is CASSPHTGGPYNSPLHF.

This clone was observed a few times. The chain has TRBV5-4 and TRBJ2-7; 10 bases match TRBD1. The germline CDR1 and CDR2 sequences are SGHNT and YYREEE (reference sequence). This CDR3 is 15 amino acids long. The trim removed 5 bases at V and 5 bases at J, leaving 10 bases unmatched. This CDR3 is CASRSHGTGDHEQYF. The CDR3 DNA sequence: TGTGCCAGCAGATCCCATGGGACAGGGGACCACGAGCAGTACTTC. Looking up the rest from reference TRBV5-4 and TRBJ2-7 gives the full variable domain: ETGVTQSPTHLIKTRGQQVTLRCSSQSGHNTVSWYQQALGQGPQFIFQYYREEENGRGNFPPRFSGLQFPNYSSELNVNALELDDSALYLCASRSHGTGDHEQYFGPGTRLTVT.

V is TRBV5-6 and J is TRBJ2-7, with TRBD1 identical over 11 bases. Trimming took 4 bases from V and 5 from J; bases not matched to a gene: 11. CDR1 and CDR2 from the germline V gene are SGHDT and YYEEEE. CDR3 length equals 16 residues. CDR3: CASSPRTGGAWDEQYF. DNA of the CDR3: TGTGCCAGCAGCCCTAGGACAGGGGGCGCATGGGACGAGCAGTACTTC.

This chain joins TRBV7-9 and TRBJ1-4; tentative D call: TRBD1 (6 bases). The CDR3 has 14 amino acids. Deletions cut 5 bases from V and 5 bases from J, with 12 bases between. Germline V gene lookup returns CDR1 SEHNR and CDR2 FQNEAQ (reference sequence). CDR3 loop: CASSPRDRNEKLFF. The CDR3 coding sequence is TGTGCCAGCAGCCCCCGCGACAGGAATGAAAAACTGTTTTTT.

The CDR3 sequence: CASSPGSTMTYEQYF. CDR3 coding DNA: TGTGCCAGCAGCCCAGGGTCCACTATGACCTACGAGCAGTACTTC. V usage is TRBV28 and J usage is TRBJ2-7, with D possibly being TRBD1 (5 bases). V was clipped by 6 bases and J by 2 bases, with 17 bases between them. The germline V gene encodes CDR1 MDHEN and CDR2 SYDVKM. The CDR3 is 15 amino acids.

The rearrangement links TRBV7-2 to TRBJ1-1, with 9 bases that match TRBD1. The CDR3 has 15 amino acids. J lost 4 bases, V lost 4 bases, and 7 bases had no gene match. The germline CDR1 and CDR2 sequences are SGHTA and FQGNSA. The chain's CDR3 is CASSSRDRERTEAFF. The CDR3 DNA reads as TGTGCCAGCAGCTCTAGGGACAGGGAGCGCACTGAAGCTTTCTTT.

This clone showed up just once. The V call is TRBV7-2, the J call TRBJ1-1, with a tentative D call TRBD1 (6 bases). CDR3 length equals 14 residues. V lost 5 bases, J lost 10 bases, and 20 bases lay in between. The V gene's germline CDR1 is SGHTA and CDR2 FQGNSA. Here the CDR3 DNA reads TGTGCCAGCAGCCTGGACAGAGGGGTTCTTGTAGCTTTCTTT. Its protein product is CASSLDRGVLVAFF.

The chain links TRBV29-1 to TRBJ2-2, with a weak D call TRBD1 (6 bases). CDR3 length: 14 residues. Per the germline V gene, CDR1 is SQVTM and CDR2 is ANQGSEA. Trimming stripped 5 bases from V and 6 bases from J, with 16 bases between. Here the CDR3 DNA reads TGCAGCGTTTACCGGGACATCAGCCCCGGGGAGCTGTTTTTT. It is translated as CSVYRDISPGELFF.

The chain employs TRBV19 and TRBJ1-1, with a weak D call TRBD1 (5 bases). V shed 5 bases and J shed 11 bases, with 12 bases lying between them. Germline-derived CDR1 and CDR2 are LNHDA and SQIVND (reference sequence). This CDR3 comprises 11 residues. CDR3 in amino acids: CASSRGNIAFF. The CDR3 DNA is TGTGCCAGTAGTCGGGGGAATATCGCTTTCTTT.

J is TRBJ1-2 and V is TRBV28; the match to TRBD1 covers 11 bases. In germline, CDR1 is MDHEN, CDR2 SYDVKM. Losses at the gene ends were 5 bases for V and 7 bases for J; bases not matched to a gene: 9. This CDR3 has 15 residues. CDR3 nucleotide sequence: TGTGCCAGCAGTGGGGACAGGGGGAAGCTGGGTGGCTACACCTTC. Its translation: CASSGDRGKLGGYTF.

The V and J genes are TRBV4-2 and TRBJ2-1; the D gene is possibly TRBD2 (6 bases). Trimming shortened V by 8 bases and J by 3 bases, and 17 bases separated the two germline ends. The germline gives CDR1 LGHNA, CDR2 YNFKEQ. This CDR3 has 15 amino acids. The CDR3 DNA sequence: TGTGCCAGCCGAACCGAGGGGACTGTCTACAATGAGCAGTTCTTC. Encoded protein: CASRTEGTVYNEQFF.

V is TRBV6-1 and J is TRBJ1-5; the match to TRBD1 covers 7 bases. V was pared by 3 bases and J by 1 base, with 3 bases of the junction left unmatched. Germline CDR1 is MNHNS and CDR2 is SASEGT. The CDR3 extends over 15 amino acids. CDR3 bases: TGTGCCAGCAGTGAGACAGGGAACAGCAATCAGCCCCAGCATTTT. It encodes CASSETGNSNQPQHF.

The V call is TRBV10-1, the J call TRBJ1-5; D perhaps matches TRBD1 (5 bases). CDR1 WNHNN and CDR2 SYGVQD come from the germline V gene (reference sequence). V shed 0 bases and J shed 6 bases, with 18 bases lying between them. This CDR3 has 17 amino acids. DNA for the CDR3: TGCGCCAGCAGTGAGTCCCCCTTCAGGGAACCGGCTCAGCCCCAGCATTTT. It translates to CASSESPFREPAQPQHF.